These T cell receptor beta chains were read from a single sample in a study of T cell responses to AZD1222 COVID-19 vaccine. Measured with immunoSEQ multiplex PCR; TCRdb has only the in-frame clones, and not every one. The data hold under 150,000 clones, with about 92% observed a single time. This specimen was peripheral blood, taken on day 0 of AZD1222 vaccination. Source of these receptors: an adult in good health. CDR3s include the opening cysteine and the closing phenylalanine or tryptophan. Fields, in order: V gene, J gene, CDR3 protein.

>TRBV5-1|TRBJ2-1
CASSWGGGYNEQFF
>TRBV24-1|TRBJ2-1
CATSDKTSGGKGEQFF
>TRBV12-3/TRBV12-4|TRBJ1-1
CASSLKQGAEAFF
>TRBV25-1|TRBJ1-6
CASSGWDRGNSPLHF
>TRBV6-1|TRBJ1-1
CASSEGWVFPEAFF
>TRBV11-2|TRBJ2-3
CASGQSGGGTDTQYF
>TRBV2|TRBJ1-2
CASSAGFEGYTF
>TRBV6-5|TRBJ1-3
CASSQDRSSGNTIYF
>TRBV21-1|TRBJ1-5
CASSKMDSNQPQHF
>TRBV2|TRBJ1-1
CASTMSQAGNTEAFF
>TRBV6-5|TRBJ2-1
CASSPSSGAYNEQFF
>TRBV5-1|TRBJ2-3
CASSAGSGSGADTQYF
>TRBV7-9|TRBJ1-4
CASTLRQDASEKLFF
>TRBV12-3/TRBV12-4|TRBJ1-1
CASRRGLNTEAFF
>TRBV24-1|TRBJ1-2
CATSGPVTGTGDGYTF
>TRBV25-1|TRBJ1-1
CASRSGGRTEAFF
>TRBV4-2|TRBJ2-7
CASSSPGTSGDEQYF
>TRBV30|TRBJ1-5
CAWSVGSNQPQHF
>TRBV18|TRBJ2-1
CASSVGAGVPNEQFF
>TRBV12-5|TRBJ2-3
CASGLLTGVGADTQYF
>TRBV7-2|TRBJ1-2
CASSSRDGYTF
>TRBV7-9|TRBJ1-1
CASSHQGLPEAFF
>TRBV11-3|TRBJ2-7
CASSLDLPGSSYEQYF
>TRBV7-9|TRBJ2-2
CASSEIAGGVFSNTGELFF
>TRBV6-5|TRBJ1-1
CASSYSRREGTEAFF
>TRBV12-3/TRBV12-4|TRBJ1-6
CASSLKWSSPLHF
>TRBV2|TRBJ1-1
CASNPGRGRGEAFF
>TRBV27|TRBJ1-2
CASSLSLGLGYGYTF
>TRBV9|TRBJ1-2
CASSPQGASGYTF
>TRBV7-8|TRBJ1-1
CASSQRQGAEAFF
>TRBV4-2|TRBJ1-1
CASSHGTTGGGTEAFF
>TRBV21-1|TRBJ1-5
CASSKLRTAGRNQPQHF
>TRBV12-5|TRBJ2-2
CASGPWVDFGSGELFF
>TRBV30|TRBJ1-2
CAWRPQQGPYGYTF
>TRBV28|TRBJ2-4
CASSPQGAENIQYF
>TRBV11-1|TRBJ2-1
CASSLALRGLAGNNEQFF
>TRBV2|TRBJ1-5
CASARTGGGNQPQHF
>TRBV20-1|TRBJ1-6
CSARGGALHF
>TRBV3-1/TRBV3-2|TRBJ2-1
CASSQDKREVTEQFF
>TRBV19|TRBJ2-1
CASEAASGVNEQFF
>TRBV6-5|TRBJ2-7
CASRGDGSYEQYF
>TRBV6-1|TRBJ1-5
CASSDWRGQPQHF
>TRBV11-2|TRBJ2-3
CASSPRGTGGRDTDTQYF
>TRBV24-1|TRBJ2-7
CATSDLRWGSGNEQYF
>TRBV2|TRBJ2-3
CASSLAGGTDTQYF
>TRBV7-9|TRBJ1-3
CASSSWIQAEGNTIYF